What follows are 18 T cell receptor beta chains derived from one specimen sequenced in a study of blood T cell repertoires in COVID-19 (dated by TCRdb to about 2020). Libraries were prepared through the immunoSEQ multiplex PCR assay. The table comes from immuneACCESS by way of TCRdb, which keeps in-frame sequences with V and J called. Part of the clones is missing from these tables; in studies checked, under half for an unresolved V gene and the rest for unknown reasons. The sample contains approximately 100,000 clones, roughly 82% of them found a single time. The ten top clones hold less than 8% of the sample. Sequencing was done on a sample of peripheral blood. The receptors come from a woman aged 80 or over with active or convalescent COVID-19.

The V and J genes are TRBV6-6 and TRBJ2-7, with TRBD2 as a possible D gene (5 bases). There are 11 residues in the CDR3. CDR1 and CDR2 (germline): MNHNY, SVGAGI (reference sequence). Trimming removed 8 bases from V and 5 bases from J, with 10 bases in between. CDR3 in amino acids: CASRGGDEQYF. CDR3 DNA: TGTGCCAGCCGGGGTGGCGACGAGCAGTACTTC.

The chain joins TRBV6-5 to TRBJ2-2; D unresolved. Trimming stripped 6 bases from V and 2 bases from J, with 13 bases between. The CDR3 is 15 amino acids. Germline CDR1 reads MNHEY; CDR2 reads SVGAGI. Here the CDR3 reads CASRPEILNTGELFF. The CDR3 region has the DNA TGTGCCAGCAGACCAGAAATACTAAACACCGGGGAGCTGTTTTTT.

The chain links TRBV19 to TRBJ1-5; 11 bases align to TRBD1. Per the germline V gene, CDR1 is LNHDA and CDR2 is SQIVND (reference sequence). J lost 5 bases, V lost 3 bases, and 3 bases had no gene match. This CDR3 has 15 amino acids. CDR3 in amino acids: CASSIRTGGYQPQHF. CDR3 nucleotide sequence: TGTGCCAGTAGTATCAGGACAGGGGGCTATCAGCCCCAGCATTTT.

The CDR3 DNA reads as TGTGCCAGCTCACCACGGGTGAGGGTGGAGGGCTCTGGGGCCAACGTCCTGACTTTC. Its translation is CASSPRVRVEGSGANVLTF. The chain couples TRBV18 to TRBJ2-6; D may be TRBD2 (6 bases). This CDR3 has 19 residues. Per the germline V gene, CDR1 is KGHSH and CDR2 is LQKENI. The V end lost 1 base, the J end lost 0 bases, and 16 bases lay between the germline ends.

V and J are TRBV28 and TRBJ1-5; 9 bases fit TRBD1. Per the germline V gene, CDR1 is MDHEN and CDR2 is SYDVKM. Trimming removed 6 bases from V and 3 bases from J; junction bases left unmatched: 9. The CDR3 has 16 residues. The CDR3 coding sequence is TGTGCCAGCAGACTACTCGGACAGGGGATCAATCAGCCCCAGCATTTT. Its translation is CASRLLGQGINQPQHF. The full variable domain, in which reference TRBV28 and TRBJ1-5 provide the parts outside the CDR3, is DVKVTQSSRYLVKRTGEKVFLECVQDMDHENMFWYRQDPGLGLRLIYFSYDVKMKEKGDIPEGYSVSREKKERFSLILESASTNQTSMYLCASRLLGQGINQPQHFGDGTRLSIL.

The chain employs TRBV5-4 and TRBJ2-3; the D gene is possibly TRBD1 (5 bases). CDR3 length: 15 residues. The germline CDR1 and CDR2 sequences are SGHNT and YYREEE (reference sequence). Between the trimmed V and J ends, which lost 3 bases and 3 bases, there was a span of 14 bases. CDR3 in DNA: TGTGCCAGCAGCTCCCATCCAGGGCGGACAGATACGCAGTATTTT. This gives the protein CASSSHPGRTDTQYF.

This clone has a single count. The rearrangement links TRBV3-1 (or the pseudogene TRBV3-2) to TRBJ2-7; TRBD2 might be the D (6 bases). Germline values: CDR1 LGHDT, CDR2 YNNKEL (reference sequence). Trimming pared 6 bases from V and 5 bases from J, leaving 8 bases between. The CDR3 has 11 residues. CDR3 residues: CASRRGDEQYF. The CDR3 DNA reads as TGTGCCAGCAGGCGGGGTGACGAGCAGTACTTC.

The CDR3 sequence: CASSIGHNNEQFF. Here the CDR3 DNA reads TGTGCCAGCAGTATCGGACACAACAATGAGCAGTTCTTC. The chain recombines TRBV5-4 with TRBJ2-1, with D tentatively TRBD1 (5 bases). Germline V gene lookup returns CDR1 SGHNT and CDR2 YYREEE (reference sequence). The CDR3 sequence is 13 residues long. Trimming left V 5 bases short and J 5 bases short, with 11 bases between.

The rearrangement joins TRBV16 to TRBJ1-6; 7 bases map to TRBD1. Germline-derived CDR1 and CDR2 are KGHSY and FQNENV. V lost 8 bases to trimming and J lost 6 bases; unmatched junction nucleotides: 4. The CDR3 length is 13 residues. The CDR3 region has the DNA TGTGCCAGCGGGACAGCCATTAATTCACCCCTCCACTTT. Its protein is CASGTAINSPLHF.

This clone came up once. The chain employs TRBV9 and TRBJ1-1; maybe TRBD1 (5 bases). Germline V gene sequence: CDR1 SGDLS, CDR2 YYNGEE. Deletions cut 0 bases from V and 4 bases from J, with 10 bases between. This CDR3 comprises 14 residues. CDR3 coding DNA: TGTGCCAGCAGCGTAGCGGGCGGGGGCACTGAAGCTTTCTTT. It translates to CASSVAGGGTEAFF.

This clone showed up just once. V and J are TRBV7-2 and TRBJ1-5; 8 nucleotides align to TRBD1. The CDR3 has 17 residues. Germline V gene sequence: CDR1 SGHTA, CDR2 FQGNSA. Unmatched junction bases numbered 10, after V lost 5 bases and J lost 1 base. The CDR3 DNA is TGTGCCAGCAGCCCAACCCGGACAGGGTGGAGCAATCAGCCCCAGCATTTT. It yields the protein CASSPTRTGWSNQPQHF.

The DNA for the CDR3 is TGTGCCAGCAGCTTGGGGGGCGGGAGGGCCAATGAGCAGTTCTTC. Amino acid sequence: CASSLGGGRANEQFF. The gene calls are TRBV5-4 and TRBJ2-1; 9 nucleotides agree with TRBD2. The ends lost 0 bases at V and 6 bases at J; junction bases unmatched: 4. Germline CDR1 is SGHNT and CDR2 is YYREEE (reference sequence). This CDR3 is 15 amino acids long.

The J gene is TRBJ1-4, the V gene TRBV13; 7 nucleotides match TRBD1. Germline CDR1 and CDR2: PRHDT and FYEKMQ (reference sequence). With V trimmed by 7 bases and J by 3 bases, 5 bases remained unmatched. The CDR3 length is 14 residues. The CDR3 sequence: CASILRGANEKLFF. CDR3 coding DNA: TGTGCCAGCATACTCAGGGGGGCTAATGAAAAACTGTTTTTT.

This clone was observed once. The chain uses TRBV10-3 and TRBJ2-2; TRBD1 agrees at 9 bases. Germline V gives CDR1 ENHRY, CDR2 SYGVKD. This CDR3 is built from 14 residues. With V trimmed by 10 bases and J by 4 bases, 7 bases remained unmatched. The CDR3 loop is CATFGTGLTGELFF. CDR3 DNA: TGTGCCACCTTCGGGACAGGGCTCACCGGGGAGCTGTTTTTT.

The chain employs TRBV5-1 and TRBJ1-4; the match to TRBD1 covers 9 bases. The CDR3 sequence is 14 residues long. Germline V gene data show CDR1 as SGHRS and CDR2 as YFSETQ. V gave up 3 bases and J gave up 8 bases; unmatched junction bases: 5. The DNA of the CDR3 is TGCGCCAGCAGCTGGGGACAGGGAGGCGAAAAACTGTTTTTT. Amino acids: CASSWGQGGEKLFF.

The gene calls are TRBV5-4 and TRBJ2-1; 10 bases align to TRBD2. The CDR3 has 16 amino acids. J was trimmed by 2 bases and V by 1 base; bases with no gene match: 3. In germline, CDR1 is SGHNT, CDR2 YYREEE (reference sequence). As DNA, the CDR3 is TGTGCCAGCAGCTTGAGAAGCGGGAGGGCCTACAATGAGCAGTTCTTC. The encoded protein is CASSLRSGRAYNEQFF.

This clone was recorded only once. The chain uses TRBV7-8 and TRBJ2-7; TRBD2 agrees at 9 bases. The CDR3 is 14 residues long. J lost 5 bases, V lost 5 bases, and 7 bases had no gene match. In germline, CDR1 is SGHVS, CDR2 FQNEAQ. In nucleotides, the CDR3 is TGTGCCAGCAGCCCGGGACTAGCTAGCCACGAGCAGTACTTC. Protein product: CASSPGLASHEQYF.

This chain uses TRBV7-2 with TRBJ1-6, with a weak D call TRBD1 (5 bases). This CDR3 region has 14 residues. In germline, CDR1 is SGHTA, CDR2 FQGNSA. Trimming took off 0 bases at V and 9 bases at J, with 9 bases between the two ends. This chain's CDR3 is CASSLALTGSPLHF. The CDR3 DNA reads TGTGCCAGCAGCTTAGCGCTAACAGGTTCACCCCTCCACTTT.